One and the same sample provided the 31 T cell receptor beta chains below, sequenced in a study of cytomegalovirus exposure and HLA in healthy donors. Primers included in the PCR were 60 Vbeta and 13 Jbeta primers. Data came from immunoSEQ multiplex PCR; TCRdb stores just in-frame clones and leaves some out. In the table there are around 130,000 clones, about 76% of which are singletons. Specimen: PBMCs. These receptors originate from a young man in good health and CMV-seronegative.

DNA for the CDR3: TGCGCCAGCAGCCCCGACAGGGTCTACGAGCAGTACTTC. This translates into CASSPDRVYEQYF. The V gene is TRBV5-1, the J gene TRBJ2-7; TRBD1 matches 7 bases. The germline V gene has CDR1 SGHRS and CDR2 YFSETQ. The CDR3 covers 13 residues. The V and J ends lost 4 bases and 3 bases, in that order; junction bases with no gene match: 4.

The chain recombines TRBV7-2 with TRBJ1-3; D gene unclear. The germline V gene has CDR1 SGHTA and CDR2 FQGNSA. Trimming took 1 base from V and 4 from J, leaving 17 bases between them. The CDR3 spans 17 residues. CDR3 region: CASSLVRLVSGGNTIYF. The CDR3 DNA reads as TGTGCCAGCAGCTTAGTTCGGTTAGTTTCGGGAGGAAACACCATATATTTT.

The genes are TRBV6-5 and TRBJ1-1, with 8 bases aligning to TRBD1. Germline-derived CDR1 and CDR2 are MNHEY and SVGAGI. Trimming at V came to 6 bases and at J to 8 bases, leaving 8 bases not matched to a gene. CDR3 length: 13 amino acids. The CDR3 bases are TGTGCCAGCAGCCGTAGCCAGGGGGCGGAAGCTTTCTTT. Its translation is CASSRSQGAEAFF.

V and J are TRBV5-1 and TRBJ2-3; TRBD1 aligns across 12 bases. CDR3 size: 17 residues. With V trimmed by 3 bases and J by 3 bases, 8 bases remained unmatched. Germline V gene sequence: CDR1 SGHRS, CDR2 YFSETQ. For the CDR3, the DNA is TGCGCCAGCAGCTGGGGACAGGGGGCGCGTGGGACAGATACGCAGTATTTT. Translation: CASSWGQGARGTDTQYF. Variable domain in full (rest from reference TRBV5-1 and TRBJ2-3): KAGVTQTPRYLIKTRGQQVTLSCSPISGHRSVSWYQQTPGQGLQFLFEYFSETQRNKGNFPGRFSGRQFSNSRSEMNVSTLELGDSALYLCASSWGQGARGTDTQYFGPGTRLTVL.

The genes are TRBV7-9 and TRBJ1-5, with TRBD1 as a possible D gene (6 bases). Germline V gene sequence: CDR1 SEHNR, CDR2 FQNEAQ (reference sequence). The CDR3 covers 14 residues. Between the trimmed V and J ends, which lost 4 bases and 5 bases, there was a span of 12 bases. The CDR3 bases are TGTGCCAGCAGCTCCACAGGGAGAGATCAGCCCCAGCATTTT. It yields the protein CASSSTGRDQPQHF.

The CDR3 DNA reads as TGTGCCAGCAGCCTCCCTCGCGGGACCCTTGCCTACGAGCAGTACTTC. It specifies CASSLPRGTLAYEQYF. The gene calls are TRBV7-6 and TRBJ2-7; D possibly corresponds to TRBD2 (6 bases). The V gene lost 5 bases and the J gene lost 2 bases, with 19 bases spanning the gap. The CDR3 sequence is 16 residues long. CDR1 and CDR2 from the germline V gene are SGHVS and FNYEAQ.

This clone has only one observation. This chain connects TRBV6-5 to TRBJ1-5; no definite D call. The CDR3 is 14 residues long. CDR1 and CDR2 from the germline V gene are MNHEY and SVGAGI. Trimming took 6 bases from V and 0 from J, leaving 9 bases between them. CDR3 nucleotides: TGTGCCAGCAGACTGCGTGTTAGCAATCAGCCCCAGCATTTT. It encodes CASRLRVSNQPQHF.

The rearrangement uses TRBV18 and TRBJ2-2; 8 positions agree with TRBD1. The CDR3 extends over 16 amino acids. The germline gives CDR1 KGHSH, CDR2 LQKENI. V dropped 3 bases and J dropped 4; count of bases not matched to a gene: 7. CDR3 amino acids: CASSPGQGGVTGELFF. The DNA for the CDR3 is TGTGCCAGCTCACCCGGACAGGGTGGGGTCACCGGGGAGCTGTTTTTT.

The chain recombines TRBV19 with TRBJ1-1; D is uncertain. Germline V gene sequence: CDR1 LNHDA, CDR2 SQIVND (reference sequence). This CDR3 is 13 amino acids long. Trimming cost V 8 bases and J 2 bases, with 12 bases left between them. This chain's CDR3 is CASSGYPNTEAFF. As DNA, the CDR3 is TGTGCCAGTTCCGGGTATCCCAACACTGAAGCTTTCTTT.

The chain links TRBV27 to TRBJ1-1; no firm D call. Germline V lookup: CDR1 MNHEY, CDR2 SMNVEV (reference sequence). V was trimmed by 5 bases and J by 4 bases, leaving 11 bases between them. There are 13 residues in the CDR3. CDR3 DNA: TGTGCCAGCAGTCTCTTGAGGATCACTGAAGCTTTCTTT. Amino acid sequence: CASSLLRITEAFF.

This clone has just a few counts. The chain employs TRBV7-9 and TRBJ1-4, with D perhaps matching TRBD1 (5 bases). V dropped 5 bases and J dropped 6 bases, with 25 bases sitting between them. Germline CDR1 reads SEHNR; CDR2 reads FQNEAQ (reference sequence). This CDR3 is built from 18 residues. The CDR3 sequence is CASSERDSLSGKHEKLFF. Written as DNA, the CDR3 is TGTGCCAGCAGCGAAAGGGACTCCTTATCCGGCAAGCATGAAAAACTGTTTTTT.

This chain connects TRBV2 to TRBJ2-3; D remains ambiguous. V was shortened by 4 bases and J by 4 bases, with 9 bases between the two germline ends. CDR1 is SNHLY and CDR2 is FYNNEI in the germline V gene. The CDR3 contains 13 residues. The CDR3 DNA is TGTGCCAGCAGTGCTGGTACAGCAGATACGCAGTATTTT. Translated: CASSAGTADTQYF.

Here the CDR3 DNA reads TGTGCCAGCAGCTTAGGCCTGAACAGGGAGAATGGCTACACCTTC. It is translated as CASSLGLNRENGYTF. This rearrangement joins TRBV7-6 to TRBJ1-2, with D possibly TRBD1 on 6 matching bases. Trimming took 1 base from V and 6 from J, leaving 15 bases between them. Germline V lookup: CDR1 SGHVS, CDR2 FNYEAQ. The CDR3 spans 15 residues.

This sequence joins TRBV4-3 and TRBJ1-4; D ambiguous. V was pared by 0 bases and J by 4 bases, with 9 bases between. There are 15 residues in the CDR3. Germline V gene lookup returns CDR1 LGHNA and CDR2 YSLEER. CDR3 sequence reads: CASSQDRRVNEKLFF. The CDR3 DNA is TGCGCCAGCAGCCAAGATCGACGGGTTAATGAAAAACTGTTTTTT.

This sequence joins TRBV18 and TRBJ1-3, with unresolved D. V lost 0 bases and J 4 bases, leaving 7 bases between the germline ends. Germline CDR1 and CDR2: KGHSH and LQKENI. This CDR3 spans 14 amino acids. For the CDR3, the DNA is TGTGCCAGCTCACCACCACTCCAAGGAAACACCATATATTTT. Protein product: CASSPPLQGNTIYF.

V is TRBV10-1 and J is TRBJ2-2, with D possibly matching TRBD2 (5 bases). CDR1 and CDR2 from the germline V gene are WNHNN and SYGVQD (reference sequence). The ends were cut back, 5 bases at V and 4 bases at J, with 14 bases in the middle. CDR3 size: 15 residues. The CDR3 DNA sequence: TGCGCCAGCAGTCCCCTATCGGCGGGCACCGGGGAGCTGTTTTTT. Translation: CASSPLSAGTGELFF.

CDR3 coding DNA: TGTGCCAGCAGCGCCGGACTAGCGGGGGGGCGGGATACGCAGTATTTT. Residues: CASSAGLAGGRDTQYF. The J gene is TRBJ2-3, the V gene TRBV7-9; 15 bases are a match to TRBD2. CDR3 size: 16 residues. V lost 5 bases and J lost 6; bases outside the gene matches: 6. Germline V lookup: CDR1 SEHNR, CDR2 FQNEAQ (reference sequence).

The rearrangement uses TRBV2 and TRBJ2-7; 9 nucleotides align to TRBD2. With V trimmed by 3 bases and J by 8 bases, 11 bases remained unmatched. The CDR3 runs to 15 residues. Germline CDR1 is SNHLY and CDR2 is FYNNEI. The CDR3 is CASSEPSGLAFKQYF. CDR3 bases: TGTGCCAGCAGTGAGCCCTCGGGACTAGCTTTCAAGCAGTACTTC.

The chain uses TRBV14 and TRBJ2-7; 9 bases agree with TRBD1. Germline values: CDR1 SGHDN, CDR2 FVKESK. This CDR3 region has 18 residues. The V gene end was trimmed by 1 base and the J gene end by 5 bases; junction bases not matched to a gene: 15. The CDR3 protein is CASSQVDWRGQGIDEQYF. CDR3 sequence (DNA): TGTGCCAGCAGCCAAGTAGACTGGCGAGGACAGGGGATCGACGAGCAGTACTTC.

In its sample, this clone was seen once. This CDR3 is CASSKSSGVSYEQYF. In nucleotides, the CDR3 is TGCGCCAGCAGCAAATCTAGCGGGGTCTCCTACGAGCAGTACTTC. The V gene is TRBV4-1, the J gene TRBJ2-7; TRBD2 aligns across 9 bases. Germline V lookup: CDR1 MGHRA, CDR2 YSYEKL. The CDR3 is 15 amino acids. V was clipped by 5 bases and J by 0 bases; unmatched bases: 5.

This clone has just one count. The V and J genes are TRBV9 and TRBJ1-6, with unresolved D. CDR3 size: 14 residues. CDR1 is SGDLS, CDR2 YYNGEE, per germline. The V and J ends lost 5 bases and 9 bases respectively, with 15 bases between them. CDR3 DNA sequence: TGTGCCAGCAGGGAGGAGGGCGGTGGTTCACCCCTCCACTTT. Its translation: CASREEGGGSPLHF.

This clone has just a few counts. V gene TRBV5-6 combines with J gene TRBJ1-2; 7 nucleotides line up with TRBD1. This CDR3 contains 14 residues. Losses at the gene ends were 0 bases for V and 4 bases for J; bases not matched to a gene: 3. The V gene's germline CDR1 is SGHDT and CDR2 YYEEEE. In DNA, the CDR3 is TGTGCCAGCAGCTTGGAGGGACAGTCCTATGGCTACACCTTC. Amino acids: CASSLEGQSYGYTF.

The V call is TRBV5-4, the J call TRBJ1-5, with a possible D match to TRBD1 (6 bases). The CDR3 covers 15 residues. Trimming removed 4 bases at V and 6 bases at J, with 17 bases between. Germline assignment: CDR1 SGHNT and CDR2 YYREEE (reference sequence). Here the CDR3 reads CASSAGQGRGQPQHF. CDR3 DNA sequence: TGTGCCAGCAGCGCAGGGCAGGGGAGGGGTCAGCCCCAGCATTTT.

The CDR3 region has the DNA TGTGCCAGCAGTTTCCCCCTGGGGGCCATGAACACTGAAGCTTTCTTT. This translates into CASSFPLGAMNTEAFF. The chain recombines TRBV6-6 with TRBJ1-1, with a possible D match to TRBD1 (6 bases). The CDR3 has 16 residues. Trimming left V 4 bases short and J 0 bases short, with 15 bases between. The germline V gene has CDR1 MNHNY and CDR2 SVGAGI (reference sequence).

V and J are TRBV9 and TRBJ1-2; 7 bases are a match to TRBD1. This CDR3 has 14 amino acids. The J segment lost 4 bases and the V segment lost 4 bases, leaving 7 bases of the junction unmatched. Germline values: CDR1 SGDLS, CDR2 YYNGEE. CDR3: CASSRGDSVYGYTF. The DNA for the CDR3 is TGTGCCAGCAGCAGGGGGGACAGCGTCTATGGCTACACCTTC.

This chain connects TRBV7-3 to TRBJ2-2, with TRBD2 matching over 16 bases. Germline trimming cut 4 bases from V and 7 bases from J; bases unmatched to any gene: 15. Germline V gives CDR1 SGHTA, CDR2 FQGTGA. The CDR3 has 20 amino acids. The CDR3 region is CASSSNTPGLAGGRIGELFF. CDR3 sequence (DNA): TGTGCCAGCAGCTCCAACACCCCGGGACTAGCGGGGGGGCGAATCGGGGAGCTGTTTTTT.

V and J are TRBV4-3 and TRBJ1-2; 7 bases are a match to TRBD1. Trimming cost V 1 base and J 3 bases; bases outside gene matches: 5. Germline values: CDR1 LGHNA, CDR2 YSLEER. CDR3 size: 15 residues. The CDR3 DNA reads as TGCGCCAGCAGCCAAGTCTGGGACAGTCACTATGGCTACACCTTC. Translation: CASSQVWDSHYGYTF.

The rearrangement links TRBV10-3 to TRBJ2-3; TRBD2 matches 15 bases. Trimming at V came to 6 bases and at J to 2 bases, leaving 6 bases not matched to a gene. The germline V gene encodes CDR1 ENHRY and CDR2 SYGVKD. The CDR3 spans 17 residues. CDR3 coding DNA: TGTGCCATCAGGAAAGGGACTAGCGGGGGGCTCACAGATACGCAGTATTTT. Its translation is CAIRKGTSGGLTDTQYF.

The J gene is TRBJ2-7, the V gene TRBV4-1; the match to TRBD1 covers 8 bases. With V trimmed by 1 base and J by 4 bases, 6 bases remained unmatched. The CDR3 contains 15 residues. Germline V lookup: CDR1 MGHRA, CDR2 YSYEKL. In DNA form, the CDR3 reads TGCGCCAGCAGCCAAGTTTTCCAGGGGGCTTACGAGCAGTACTTC. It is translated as CASSQVFQGAYEQYF.

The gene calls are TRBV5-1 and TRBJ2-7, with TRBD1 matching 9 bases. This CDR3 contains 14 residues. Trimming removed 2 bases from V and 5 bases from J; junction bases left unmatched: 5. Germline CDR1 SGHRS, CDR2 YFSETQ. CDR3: CASSFGQGINEQYF. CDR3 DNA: TGCGCCAGCAGCTTCGGACAGGGGATCAACGAGCAGTACTTC.

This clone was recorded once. As DNA, the CDR3 is TGTGCCAGCCATTATAGCGGCTATGGCTACACCTTC. It yields the protein CASHYSGYGYTF. The chain uses TRBV6-5 and TRBJ1-2; D remains ambiguous. V shed 8 bases and J shed 4 bases, with 11 bases lying between them. This CDR3 contains 12 residues. CDR1 MNHEY and CDR2 SVGAGI come from the germline V gene.